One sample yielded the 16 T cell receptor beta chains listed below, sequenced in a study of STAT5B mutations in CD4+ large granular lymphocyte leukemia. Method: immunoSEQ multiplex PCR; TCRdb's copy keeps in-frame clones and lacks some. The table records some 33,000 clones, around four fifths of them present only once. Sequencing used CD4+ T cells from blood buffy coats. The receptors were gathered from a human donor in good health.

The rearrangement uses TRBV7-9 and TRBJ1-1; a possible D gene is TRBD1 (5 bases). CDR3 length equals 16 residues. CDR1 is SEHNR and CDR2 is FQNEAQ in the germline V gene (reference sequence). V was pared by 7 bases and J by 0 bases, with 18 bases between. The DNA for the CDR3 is TGTGCCAGCAACCCTGAGAGACAGCTCATGAACACTGAAGCTTTCTTT. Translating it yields CASNPERQLMNTEAFF.

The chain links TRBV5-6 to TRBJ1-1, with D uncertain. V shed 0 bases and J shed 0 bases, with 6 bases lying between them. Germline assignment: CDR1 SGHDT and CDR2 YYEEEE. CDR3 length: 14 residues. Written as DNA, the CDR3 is TGTGCCAGCAGCTTGGATCCTGTGAACACTGAAGCTTTCTTT. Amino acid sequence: CASSLDPVNTEAFF.

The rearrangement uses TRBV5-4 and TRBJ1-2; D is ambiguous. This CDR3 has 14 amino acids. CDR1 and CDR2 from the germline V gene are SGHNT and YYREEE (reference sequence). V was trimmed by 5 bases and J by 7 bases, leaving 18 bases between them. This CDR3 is CASRASWGEGGYTF. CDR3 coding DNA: TGTGCCAGCAGAGCCAGTTGGGGAGAGGGTGGCTACACCTTC.

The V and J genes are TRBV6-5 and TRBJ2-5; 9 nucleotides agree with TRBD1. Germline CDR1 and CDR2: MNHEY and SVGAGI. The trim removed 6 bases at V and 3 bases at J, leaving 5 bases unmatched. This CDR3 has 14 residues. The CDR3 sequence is CASSNRGRKETQYF. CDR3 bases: TGTGCCAGCAGCAACAGGGGGCGAAAAGAGACCCAGTACTTC.

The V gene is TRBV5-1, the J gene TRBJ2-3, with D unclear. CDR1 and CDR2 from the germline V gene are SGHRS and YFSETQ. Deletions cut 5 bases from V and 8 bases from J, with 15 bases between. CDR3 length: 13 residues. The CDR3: CASRPTANFTQYF. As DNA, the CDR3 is TGCGCCAGCAGGCCGACTGCAAATTTTACGCAGTATTTT.

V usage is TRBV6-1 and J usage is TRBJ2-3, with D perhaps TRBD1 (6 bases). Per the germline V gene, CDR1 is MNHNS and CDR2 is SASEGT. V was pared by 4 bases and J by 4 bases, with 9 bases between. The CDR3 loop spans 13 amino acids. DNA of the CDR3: TGTGCCAGCAGTGTCAACAGGGCAGATACGCAGTATTTT. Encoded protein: CASSVNRADTQYF.

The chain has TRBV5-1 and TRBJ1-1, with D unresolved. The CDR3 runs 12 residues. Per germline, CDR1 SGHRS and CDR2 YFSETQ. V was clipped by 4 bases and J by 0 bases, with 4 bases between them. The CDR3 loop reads CASSLLNTEAFF. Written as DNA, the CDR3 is TGCGCCAGCAGCCTTCTGAACACTGAAGCTTTCTTT.

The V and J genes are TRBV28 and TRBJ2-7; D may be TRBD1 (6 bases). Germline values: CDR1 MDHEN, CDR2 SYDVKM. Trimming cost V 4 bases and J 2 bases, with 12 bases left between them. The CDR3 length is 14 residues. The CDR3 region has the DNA TGTGCCAGCAGTTACCCCCAGGGGACCTACGAGCAGTACTTC. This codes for CASSYPQGTYEQYF.

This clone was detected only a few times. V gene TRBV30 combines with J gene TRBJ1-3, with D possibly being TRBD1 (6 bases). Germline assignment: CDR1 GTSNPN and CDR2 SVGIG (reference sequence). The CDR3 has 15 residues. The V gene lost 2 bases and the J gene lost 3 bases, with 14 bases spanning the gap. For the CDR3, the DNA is TGTGCCTGGAGTTACAGGGCCAGGGTTGGAAACACCATATATTTT. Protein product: CAWSYRARVGNTIYF.

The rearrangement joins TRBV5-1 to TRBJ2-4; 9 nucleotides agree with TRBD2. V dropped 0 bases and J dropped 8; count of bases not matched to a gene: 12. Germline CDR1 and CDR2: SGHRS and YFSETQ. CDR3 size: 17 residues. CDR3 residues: CASSLGSGAAGGDIQYF. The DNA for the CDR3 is TGCGCCAGCAGCTTGGGATCAGGGGCCGCGGGGGGGGACATTCAGTACTTC.

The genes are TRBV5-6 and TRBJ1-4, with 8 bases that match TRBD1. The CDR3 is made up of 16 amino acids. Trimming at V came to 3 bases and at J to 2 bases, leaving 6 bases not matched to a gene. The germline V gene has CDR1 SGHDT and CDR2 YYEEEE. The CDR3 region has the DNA TGTGCCAGCAGCTCGGGACAGGTTGTGACTAATGAAAAACTGTTTTTT. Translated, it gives CASSSGQVVTNEKLFF.

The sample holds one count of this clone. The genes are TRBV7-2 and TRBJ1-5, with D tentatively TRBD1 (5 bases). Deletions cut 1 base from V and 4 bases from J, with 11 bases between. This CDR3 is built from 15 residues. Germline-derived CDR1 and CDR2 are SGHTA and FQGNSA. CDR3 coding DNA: TGTGCCAGCAGCTTAGAGGAGGACATTAATCAGCCCCAGCATTTT. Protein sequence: CASSLEEDINQPQHF.

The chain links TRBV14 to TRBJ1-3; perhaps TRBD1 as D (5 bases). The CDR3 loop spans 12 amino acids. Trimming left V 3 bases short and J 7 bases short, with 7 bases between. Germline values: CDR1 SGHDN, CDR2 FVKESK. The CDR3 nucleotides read TGTGCCAGCAGCCAGGGACGGAACACCATATATTTT. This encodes CASSQGRNTIYF.

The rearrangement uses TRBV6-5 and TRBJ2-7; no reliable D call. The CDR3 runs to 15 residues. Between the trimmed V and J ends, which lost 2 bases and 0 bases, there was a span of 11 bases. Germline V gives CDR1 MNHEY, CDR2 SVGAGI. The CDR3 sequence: CASSYDQLSSYEQYF. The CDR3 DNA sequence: TGTGCCAGCAGTTACGACCAATTGAGCTCCTACGAGCAGTACTTC.

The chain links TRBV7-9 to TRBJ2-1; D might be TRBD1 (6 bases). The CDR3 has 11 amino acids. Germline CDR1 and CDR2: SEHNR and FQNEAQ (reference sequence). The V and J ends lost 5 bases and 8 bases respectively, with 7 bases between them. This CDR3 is CASSQGYEQFF. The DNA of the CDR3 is TGTGCCAGCAGCCAGGGGTATGAGCAGTTCTTC. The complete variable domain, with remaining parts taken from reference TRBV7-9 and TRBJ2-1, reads DTGVSQNPRHKITKRGQNVTFRCDPISEHNRLYWYRQTLGQGPEFLTYFQNEAQLEKSRLLSDRFSAERPKGSFSTLEIQRTEQGDSAMYLCASSQGYEQFFGPGTRLTVL.

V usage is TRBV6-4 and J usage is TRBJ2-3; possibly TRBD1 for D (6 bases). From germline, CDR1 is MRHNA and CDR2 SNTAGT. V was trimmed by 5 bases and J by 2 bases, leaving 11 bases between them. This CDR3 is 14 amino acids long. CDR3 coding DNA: TGTGCCAGCAGTTACAGGGATACCACAGATACGCAGTATTTT. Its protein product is CASSYRDTTDTQYF.